These 25 T cell receptor beta chains were sequenced from one sample in a study of response to subunit inactivated influenza vaccine. MiXCR, run by TCRdb on the RT-PCR reads, gives a single entry per CDR3 protein. Of hundreds of thousands of distinct CDR3 sequences listed, around 25% are singletons. The sequenced sample was CD4+ T cells sorted from PBMCs, obtained roughly 5 days after vaccination. The source of these receptors is a man in his fifties who received an inactivated influenza vaccine.

This clonotype appeared once. The V call is TRBV7-9, the J call TRBJ1-3, with D hard to call. This CDR3 comprises 14 residues. Germline V gives CDR1 SEHNR, CDR2 FQNEAQ (reference sequence). V lost 1 base, J lost 4 bases, and 8 bases lay in between. The CDR3 loop reads CASSLEAGGNTIYF. In DNA form, the CDR3 reads TGTGCCAGCAGCTTAGAGGCAGGAGGAAACACCATATATTTT.

This clonotype showed up just a few times. The chain uses TRBV12-3 or TRBV12-4 and TRBJ1-6, with 11 positions matching TRBD1. The CDR3 extends over 15 amino acids. Trimming at V came to 5 bases and at J to 9 bases, leaving 6 bases not matched to a gene. CDR3 in amino acids: CASSPGQGASSPLHF. The CDR3 DNA is TGTGCCAGCAGTCCCGGACAGGGGGCGAGTTCACCCCTCCACTTT.

The chain is built from TRBV7-2 and TRBJ2-1, with D maybe TRBD1 (7 bases). V was trimmed by 5 bases and J by 8 bases, leaving 22 bases between them. The CDR3 contains 16 residues. The germline CDR1 and CDR2 sequences are SGHTA and FQGNSA. The CDR3 protein is CASSGGTALRLDEQFF. The CDR3, as DNA: TGTGCCAGCAGCGGGGGGACAGCGTTAAGGTTAGATGAGCAGTTCTTC.

This clonotype has just a few counts. The V and J genes are TRBV11-2 and TRBJ2-5; no firm D call. V lost 5 bases, J lost 2 bases, and 12 bases lay in between. Germline assignment: CDR1 SGHAT and CDR2 FQNNGV. The CDR3 runs to 14 residues. CDR3 sequence: CASSKPWQQETQYF. CDR3 nucleotides: TGTGCCAGCAGCAAACCCTGGCAGCAAGAGACCCAGTACTTC.

This chain uses TRBV4-3 with TRBJ2-3; TRBD1 or TRBD2 may be the D gene (6 bases each). Trimming pared 5 bases from V and 6 bases from J, leaving 15 bases between. This CDR3 is built from 14 residues. CDR1 is LGHNA and CDR2 is YSLEER in the germline V gene. The CDR3 protein is CASSTGGGADTQYF. CDR3 nucleotides: TGCGCCAGCAGCACCGGGGGCGGGGCCGATACGCAGTATTTT.

A remark on this clonotype: The junction and the germline gene differ at one end; a read error may be behind it. The J gene is TRBJ2-1, the V gene TRBV28, with 11 positions matching TRBD2. The CDR3 sequence is 17 residues long. CDR1 and CDR2 from the germline V gene are MDHEN and SYDVKM. In DNA form, the CDR3 reads TGCGCCAGCAGTTTAGGGACTAGCGGATTCCCCTACAATGAGCAGTTCTTC. It encodes CASSLGTSGFPYNEQFF.

The V gene is TRBV6-1, the J gene TRBJ2-1; either TRBD1 or TRBD2 may fit D (5 bases each). The CDR3 is made up of 15 amino acids. Trimming pared 7 bases from V and 0 bases from J, leaving 13 bases between. The germline V gene encodes CDR1 MNHNS and CDR2 SASEGT. The CDR3 spells CASKYGDPSYNEQFF. The CDR3 nucleotides are TGTGCCAGCAAATATGGGGACCCCTCCTACAATGAGCAGTTCTTC.

This clonotype appeared a few times. The rearrangement uses TRBV20-1 and TRBJ2-1; D perhaps matches TRBD2 (5 bases). This CDR3 is built from 15 residues. Germline assignment: CDR1 DFQATT and CDR2 SNEGSKA (reference sequence). V was clipped by 3 bases and J by 4 bases, with 16 bases between them. CDR3 region: CSASPLSESYNEQFF. The DNA for the CDR3 is TGCAGTGCTAGTCCCCTTAGCGAGTCGTACAATGAGCAGTTCTTC.

There are many counts of this clonotype. This chain connects TRBV6-2 or TRBV6-3 to TRBJ2-7; a weak D match, TRBD1 (5 bases). Trimming left V 4 bases short and J 2 bases short, with 9 bases between. The CDR3 has 13 residues. The V gene's germline CDR1 is MNHEY and CDR2 SVGEGT. In DNA, the CDR3 is TGTGCCAGCAGTTTGACAGCTACCTACGAGCAGTACTTC. Encoded protein: CASSLTATYEQYF.

This clonotype was seen at least ten times. The rearrangement uses TRBV5-1 and TRBJ1-6; perhaps TRBD1 as D (6 bases). Trimming shortened V by 5 bases and J by 6 bases, and 15 bases separated the two germline ends. Germline CDR1 and CDR2: SGHRS and YFSETQ. This CDR3 is built from 15 residues. CDR3 coding DNA: TGCGCCAGCAGAGAGGGGACACCGGCTAATTCACCCCTCCACTTT. It encodes CASREGTPANSPLHF.

The genes are TRBV4-3 and TRBJ1-2; tentative D call: TRBD1 (5 bases). Germline-derived CDR1 and CDR2 are LGHNA and YSLEER. The CDR3 is 14 residues long. Between the trimmed V and J ends, which lost 4 bases and 3 bases, there was a span of 12 bases. This chain's CDR3 is CASSPRLRDYGYTF. Here the CDR3 DNA reads TGCGCCAGCAGCCCTCGCCTCAGGGACTATGGCTACACCTTC.

This clonotype was observed a few times. The rearrangement joins TRBV4-2 to TRBJ1-1, with D tentatively TRBD1 (6 bases). The CDR3 runs 14 residues. Per the germline V gene, CDR1 is LGHNA and CDR2 is YNFKEQ. Trimming stripped 4 bases from V and 1 base from J, with 10 bases between. CDR3 region: CASSLRDKNTEAFF. Written as DNA, the CDR3 is TGTGCCAGCAGCCTCAGGGACAAGAACACTGAAGCTTTCTTT.

V and J are TRBV20-1 and TRBJ2-5; TRBD2 agrees at 9 bases. CDR3 length: 15 residues. The trim removed 1 base at V and 7 bases at J, leaving 10 bases unmatched. In germline, CDR1 is DFQATT, CDR2 SNEGSKA (reference sequence). In DNA, the CDR3 is TGCAGTGCTAGAGGTAATCGGCTAGCGGGGCTGACCCAGTACTTC. Protein sequence: CSARGNRLAGLTQYF.

This clonotype was seen a handful of times. The chain employs TRBV20-1 and TRBJ2-3; TRBD1 might be the D (5 bases). Germline lookup yields CDR1 DFQATT and CDR2 SNEGSKA (reference sequence). Trimming left V 5 bases short and J 1 base short, with 10 bases between. CDR3 length equals 13 residues. CDR3 DNA sequence: TGCAGTGCTCTCAGGGCTGGCACAGATACGCAGTATTTT. Its protein product is CSALRAGTDTQYF.

The DNA of the CDR3 is TGCGCCAGCAGCCCGGGGACAGGGGGAAAGTATGGCTACACCTTC. It yields the protein CASSPGTGGKYGYTF. The chain employs TRBV5-1 and TRBJ1-2, with 11 bases aligning to TRBD1. V lost 4 bases and J lost 5; bases outside the gene matches: 7. Germline-derived CDR1 and CDR2 are SGHRS and YFSETQ. The CDR3 consists of 15 residues.

The chain uses TRBV10-3 and TRBJ2-5, with TRBD2 matching over 14 bases. The CDR3 loop spans 17 amino acids. CDR1 is ENHRY, CDR2 SYGVKD, per germline. V lost 2 bases to trimming and J lost 4 bases; unmatched junction nucleotides: 6. This chain's CDR3 is CAISEKGTSGSRETQYF. The CDR3 bases are TGTGCCATCAGTGAGAAAGGGACTAGCGGGAGTAGAGAGACCCAGTACTTC.

This clonotype was observed a handful of times. The rearrangement links TRBV12-3 or TRBV12-4 to TRBJ2-5; D remains unclear. This CDR3 is built from 12 residues. The germline V and J ends were trimmed by 8 bases and 2 bases, with 9 bases remaining between them. DNA for the CDR3: TGTGCCAGCTCCGCCGGACAAGAGACCCAGTACTTC. Protein sequence: CASSAGQETQYF.

This chain uses TRBV4-2 with TRBJ1-6; D ambiguous. The germline gives CDR1 LGHNA, CDR2 YNFKEQ. This CDR3 has 14 residues. Trimming pared 0 bases from V and 8 bases from J, leaving 8 bases between. CDR3 nucleotides: TGTGCCAGCAGCCAAGATCGCGGGGATTCACCCCTCCACTTT. Translated, it gives CASSQDRGDSPLHF.

This clonotype occurred a few times. This CDR3 is CASRPGTDYIRGSNYGYTF. For the CDR3, the DNA is TGTGCCAGCAGACCCGGGACAGACTACATTCGCGGTTCAAACTATGGCTACACCTTC. V is TRBV27 and J is TRBJ1-2, with 7 bases that match TRBD1. The CDR3 extends over 19 amino acids. J lost 2 bases, V lost 6 bases, and 21 bases had no gene match. Germline V gives CDR1 MNHEY, CDR2 SMNVEV (reference sequence).

The rearrangement links TRBV5-1 to TRBJ1-2, with D perhaps matching TRBD1 (6 bases). The CDR3 sequence is 15 residues long. V was shortened by 6 bases and J by 7 bases, with 22 bases between the two germline ends. Germline loops: CDR1 SGHRS, CDR2 YFSETQ. The CDR3 is CASTDLIPGGGGYTF. The CDR3 coding sequence is TGCGCCAGCACCGACCTGATACCGGGAGGGGGTGGCTACACCTTC.

The DNA for the CDR3 is TGTGCCAGCAGCTCTCCGGGACGAACCTACGAGCAGTACTTC. It encodes CASSSPGRTYEQYF. This sequence joins TRBV6-1 and TRBJ2-7; D assignment may be TRBD1 or TRBD2 (5 bases each). Trimming left V 6 bases short and J 2 bases short, with 14 bases between. The germline CDR1 and CDR2 sequences are MNHNS and SASEGT. There are 14 residues in the CDR3.

V gene TRBV28 combines with J gene TRBJ2-5; D is possibly TRBD1 or TRBD2 (6 bases each). Germline V gene lookup returns CDR1 MDHEN and CDR2 SYDVKM. The CDR3 runs to 16 residues. V was cut by 2 bases and J by 5 bases, with 18 bases left in between. The CDR3 region has the DNA TGTGCCAGCAGTTTAGTCCCTCGGGGGCCGGGGGAGACCCAGTACTTC. Translated: CASSLVPRGPGETQYF.

The chain carries TRBV11-2 and TRBJ2-7, with 12 nucleotides matching TRBD2. The ends lost 0 bases at V and 7 bases at J; junction bases unmatched: 7. This CDR3 comprises 16 residues. Germline loops: CDR1 SGHAT, CDR2 FQNNGV. In nucleotides, the CDR3 is TGTGCCAGCAGCTTAGATCCGGGGACTAGCGGGCGTGAGCAGTACTTC. This sequence encodes CASSLDPGTSGREQYF. The full variable domain, rest sourced from reference TRBV11-2 and TRBJ2-7, is EAGVAQSPRYKIIEKRQSVAFWCNPISGHATLYWYQQILGQGPKLLIQFQNNGVVDDSQLPKDRFSAERLKGVDSTLKIQPAKLEDSAVYLCASSLDPGTSGREQYFGPGTRLTVT.

This chain connects TRBV5-1 to TRBJ2-7, with 10 bases fitting TRBD1. The CDR3 runs to 17 residues. CDR1 and CDR2 (germline): SGHRS, YFSETQ. Trimming took 4 bases from V and 7 from J; bases not matched to a gene: 17. The CDR3 protein is CASSAGQGTFFYEEQYF. For the CDR3, the DNA is TGCGCCAGCAGCGCGGGACAGGGGACCTTCTTCTACGAAGAGCAGTACTTC.

The table lists this clonotype with a few counts. V and J are TRBV6-1 and TRBJ2-1; unclear D gene. Germline CDR1 is MNHNS and CDR2 is SASEGT. The CDR3 length is 16 residues. V lost 1 base, J lost 7 bases, and 17 bases lay in between. The CDR3 nucleotides read TGTGCCAGCAGTGAAGGTGTAGCTCGAGTTGGGAATGAGCAGTTCTTC. Its protein is CASSEGVARVGNEQFF.